This T cell receptor beta chain was found in a study of identical twins' blood T cells. The CDR3 sequence is 12 residues long. Germline-derived CDR1 and CDR2 are DFQATT and SNEGSKA (reference sequence). Trimming took 3 bases from V and 9 from J; bases not matched to a gene: 4. MiXCR, run by TCRdb on the 5' RACE reads, gives a single entry per CDR3 protein. Among 350,000 to 450,000 distinct CDR3 sequences listed, about 28% were seen once. This clonotype came up a few times. Its target is not known. The three twin pairs were reared together, likely meeting the same infections. Overall study results and limits: Environmental influences on twin similarity could not be excluded. Abundant TCRbeta CDR3s overlapped more between twins than with unrelated donors.

What was sequenced was PBMCs. The chain recombines TRBV20-1 with TRBJ2-1; 8 bases fit TRBD1. This clonotype was sampled from a woman aged 18 to 49 in good health. The CDR3 DNA is TGCAGTGCTAGGGCAGGGGGCAGTGAGCAGTTCTTC. This gives the protein CSARAGGSEQFF.